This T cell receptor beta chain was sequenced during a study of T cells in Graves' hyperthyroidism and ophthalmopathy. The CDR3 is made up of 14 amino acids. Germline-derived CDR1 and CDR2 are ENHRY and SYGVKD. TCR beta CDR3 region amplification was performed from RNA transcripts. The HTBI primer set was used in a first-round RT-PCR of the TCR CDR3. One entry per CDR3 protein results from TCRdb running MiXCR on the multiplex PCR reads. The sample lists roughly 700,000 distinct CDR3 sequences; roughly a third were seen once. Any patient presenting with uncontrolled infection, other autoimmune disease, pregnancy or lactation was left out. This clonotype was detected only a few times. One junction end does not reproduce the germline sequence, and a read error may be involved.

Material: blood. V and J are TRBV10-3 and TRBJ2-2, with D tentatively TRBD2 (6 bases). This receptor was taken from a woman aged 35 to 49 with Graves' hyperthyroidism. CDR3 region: CASSYLGGTGELFF. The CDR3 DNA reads TGTGCCAGCAGTTACTTGGGAGGAACCGGGGAGCTGTTTTTT.